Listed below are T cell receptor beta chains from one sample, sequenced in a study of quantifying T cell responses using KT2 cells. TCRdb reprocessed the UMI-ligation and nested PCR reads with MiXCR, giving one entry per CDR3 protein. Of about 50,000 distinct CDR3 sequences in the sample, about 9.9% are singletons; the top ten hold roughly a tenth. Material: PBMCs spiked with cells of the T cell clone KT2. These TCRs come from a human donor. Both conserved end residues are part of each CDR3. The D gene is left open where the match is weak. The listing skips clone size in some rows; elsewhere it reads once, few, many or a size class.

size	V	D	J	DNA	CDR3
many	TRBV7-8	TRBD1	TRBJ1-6	TGTGCCAGCAGCTCGAGAGGACAGGGGAATTCACCCCTCCACTTT	CASSSRGQGNSPLHF
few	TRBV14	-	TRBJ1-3	TGTGCCAGCAGCCAAGTTCGGGGGTCGGGAAACACCATATATTTT	CASSQVRGSGNTIYF
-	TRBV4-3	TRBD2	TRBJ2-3	TGCGCCAGCAGCCAACTAGCGGGAGGATCAGATACGCAGTATTTT	CASSQLAGGSDTQYF
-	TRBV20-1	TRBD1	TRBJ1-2	TGCAGTGCTCTCCGGGACAGGGGACCGAAGGGCTACACCTTC	CSALRDRGPKGYTF
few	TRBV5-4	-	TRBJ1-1	TGTGCCAGCAGCTTGGAGGCAGGCATGAACACTGAAGCTTTCTTT	CASSLEAGMNTEAFF
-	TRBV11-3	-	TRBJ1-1	TGTGCCAGCAGCACAACGGAGAACACTGAAGCTTTCTTT	CASSTTENTEAFF
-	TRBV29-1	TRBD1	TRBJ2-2	TGCAGAGATGACAGGGCATTTTACTCCGGGGAGCTGTTTTTT	CRDDRAFYSGELFF
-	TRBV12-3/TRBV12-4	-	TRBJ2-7	TGTGCCAGCAGTTTTTATCGACACGAGCAGTACTTC	CASSFYRHEQYF
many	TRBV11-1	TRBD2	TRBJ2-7	TGTGCCAGCAGCCAACTAGCGGGGACGATTTACGAGCAGTACTTC	CASSQLAGTIYEQYF
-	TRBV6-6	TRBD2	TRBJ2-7	TGTGCCAGCAGTACATCTACTAGCGGGGAGTTCCACGAGCAGTACTTC	CASSTSTSGEFHEQYF
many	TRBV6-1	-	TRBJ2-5	TGTGCCAGCAGCCCTCTAGGGTGGGGGACCCAGTACTTC	CASSPLGWGTQYF
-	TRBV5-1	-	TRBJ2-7	TGCGCCAGCAGCCCGGCCCGGCGACACGAGCAGTACTTC	CASSPARRHEQYF
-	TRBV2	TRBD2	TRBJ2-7	TGTGCCAGCGGGGAACATCCTAGCGGGTACCGCTCCTACGAGCAGTACTTC	CASGEHPSGYRSYEQYF
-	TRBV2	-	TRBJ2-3	TGTGCCAGCGTAAGGGACCTAGGAACAGATACGCAGTATTTT	CASVRDLGTDTQYF
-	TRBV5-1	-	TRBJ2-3	TGCGCCAGCAGCGCCCACGGGGGCGCCCCAGATACGCAGTATTTT	CASSAHGGAPDTQYF
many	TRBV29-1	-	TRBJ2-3	TGCAGCGTGCGCCTTTCCGGGCGCACAGATACGCAGTATTTT	CSVRLSGRTDTQYF
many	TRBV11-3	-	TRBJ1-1	TGTGCCAGCAGCCCCGGCGGGGGAAGGACTGAAGCTTTCTTT	CASSPGGGRTEAFF
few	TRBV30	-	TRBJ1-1	TGTGCCTGGAGCGAGGGCTCCCACACTGAAGCTTTCTTT	CAWSEGSHTEAFF
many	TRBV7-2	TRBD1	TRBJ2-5	TGTGCCAGCAGCTTAGGCGGGACAGGGAGAGAAGAGACCCAGTACTTC	CASSLGGTGREETQYF
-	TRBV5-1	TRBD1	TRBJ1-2	TGCGCCAGCAGCCGGGACAGGGGTCTCAATGGCTACACCTTC	CASSRDRGLNGYTF
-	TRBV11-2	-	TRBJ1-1	TGTGCCAGCAGCTTATCTAGGGCCGAAGCTTTCTTT	CASSLSRAEAFF
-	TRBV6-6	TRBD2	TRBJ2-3	TGTGCCAGCAGTTACGATCCCTCTCGGGGGGGTAGCACAGATACGCAGTATTTT	CASSYDPSRGGSTDTQYF
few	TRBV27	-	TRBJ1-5	TGTGCCAGCAGTTTAAGGTCCCCAGGGGTGGGGACGACCCAGCATTTT	CASSLRSPGVGTTQHF
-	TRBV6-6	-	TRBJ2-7	TGTGCCAGCAGTCCCACAGGGACCCCTTACGAGCAGTACTTC	CASSPTGTPYEQYF
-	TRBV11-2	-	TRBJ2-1	TGTGCCAGCAGCTTAGATGTATTCGGGAACGGTGAGCAGTTCTTC	CASSLDVFGNGEQFF
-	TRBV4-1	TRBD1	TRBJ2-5	TGCGCCAGCAGCCCGACAGGGGGGTATGAGACCCAGTACTTC	CASSPTGGYETQYF
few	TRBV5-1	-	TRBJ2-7	TGCGCCAGCAGCTTGCAGGGTACCTACGAGCAGTACTTC	CASSLQGTYEQYF
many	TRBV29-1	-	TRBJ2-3	TGCAGCGTCCCCAAACCGGGACATCAAACAGATACGCAGTATTTT	CSVPKPGHQTDTQYF
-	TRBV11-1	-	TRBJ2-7	TGTGCCAGCAGCTGTCTTCGGGGCACAGGGTCGAGGGAGCAGTACTTC	CASSCLRGTGSREQYF
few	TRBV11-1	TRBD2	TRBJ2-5	TGTGCCAGCAGTATTCAGCGGGGGCCTCAAGAGACCCAGTACTTC	CASSIQRGPQETQYF
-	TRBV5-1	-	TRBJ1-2	TGCGCCAGCAGCTTGTCCCCCAGGGATCATGGCTACACCTTC	CASSLSPRDHGYTF
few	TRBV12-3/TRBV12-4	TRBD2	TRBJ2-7	TGTGCCAGCAGTCAGACTAGCGGGAGGGCCTACGAGCAGTACTTC	CASSQTSGRAYEQYF
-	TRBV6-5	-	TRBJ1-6	TGTGCCAGCAGTACCAAGACAGGTTGGAATAATTCACCCCTCCACTTT	CASSTKTGWNNSPLHF
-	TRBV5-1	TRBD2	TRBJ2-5	TGCGCCAGCAGCAGCGGGGGGCCGCAAGAGACCCAGTACTTC	CASSSGGPQETQYF
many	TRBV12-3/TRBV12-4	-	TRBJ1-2	TGTGCCAGCAGTTTACAAGAGGGTCTCTTTGGCTACACCTTC	CASSLQEGLFGYTF
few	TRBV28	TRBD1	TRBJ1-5	TGTGCCAGCACCGGGACAGGGAATCAGCCCCAGCATTTT	CASTGTGNQPQHF
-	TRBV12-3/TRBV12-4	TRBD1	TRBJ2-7	TGTGCCAGCAGTTTAAGGGGGCACAGTACCTACGAGCAGTACTTC	CASSLRGHSTYEQYF
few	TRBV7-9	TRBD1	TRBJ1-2	TGTGCCAGCAGCAGCAACCGGGACAGGGAGGTCCTCTATGGCTACACCTTC	CASSSNRDREVLYGYTF
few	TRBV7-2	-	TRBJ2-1	TGTGCCAGCAGCACCAGGCGGAATGAGCAGTTCTTC	CASSTRRNEQFF
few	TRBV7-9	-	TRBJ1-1	TGTGCCAGCAGCTTAGCAGGGGGGGGGACTGAAGCTTTCTTT	CASSLAGGGTEAFF
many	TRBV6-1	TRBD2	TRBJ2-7	TGTGCCAGCAGTGAAGTGCCAGCGGGAGCGGGAAACGAGCAGTACTTC	CASSEVPAGAGNEQYF
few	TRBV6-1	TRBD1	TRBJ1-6	TGTGCCAGCAGTTTGCGGACAGGCAAGGATTCACCCCTCCACTTT	CASSLRTGKDSPLHF
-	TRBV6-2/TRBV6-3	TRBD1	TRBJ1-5	TGTGCCAGCAGCAGTTCGGGACAGGGGTCGTGGCCCCAGCATTTT	CASSSSGQGSWPQHF
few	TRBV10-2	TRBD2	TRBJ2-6	TGCGCCAGCCTGGGGGGGACCTCTGGGGCCAACGTCCTGACTTTC	CASLGGTSGANVLTF
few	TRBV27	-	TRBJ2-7	TGTGCCAGCAGTTTCCAATACAGACCAGCCTACGAGCAGTACTTC	CASSFQYRPAYEQYF
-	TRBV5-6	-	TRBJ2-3	TGTGCCAGCAGCTCAGGGGGAGCGGGAGAAGCAGATACGCAGTATTTT	CASSSGGAGEADTQYF
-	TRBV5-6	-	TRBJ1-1	TGTGCCAGCAGCTTGGCTCAGGGGCACACTGAAGCTTTCTTT	CASSLAQGHTEAFF
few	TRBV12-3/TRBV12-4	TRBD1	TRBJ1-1	TGTGCCAGCGGACGACAGGGGGCGAACACTGAAGCTTTCTTT	CASGRQGANTEAFF
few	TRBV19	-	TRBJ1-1	TGTGCCAGTAGTATAGAGGGGGCAGGGTCCATGAACACTGAAGCTTTCTTT	CASSIEGAGSMNTEAFF
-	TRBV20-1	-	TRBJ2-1	TGCAGTGCTAGTTGGCAGGGCGGAAGCTCCTACAATGAGCAGTTCTTC	CSASWQGGSSYNEQFF
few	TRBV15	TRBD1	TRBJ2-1	TGTGCCACCAGCAGAGGGGGGACAGGGGCCAATGAGCAGTTCTTC	CATSRGGTGANEQFF
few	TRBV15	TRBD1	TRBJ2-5	TGTGCCACCAGCAGAGTCGTAAACCGGGACAGGGAAGAGACCCAGTACTTC	CATSRVVNRDREETQYF
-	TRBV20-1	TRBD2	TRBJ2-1	TGCAGTGCCGGGGCGGGGGGGCACCTAAGGGAGCAGTTCTTC	CSAGAGGHLREQFF
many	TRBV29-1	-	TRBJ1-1	TGCAGCAACTCAGCCGGGCTGAACACTGAAGCTTTCTTT	CSNSAGLNTEAFF
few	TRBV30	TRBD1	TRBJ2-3	TGTGCCTGGAGTTTACGGGACAGCCTCACAGATACGCAGTATTTT	CAWSLRDSLTDTQYF
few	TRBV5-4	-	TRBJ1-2	TGTGCCAGCAGCTTAGACGAGGGGTCCTTCTATGGCTACACCTTC	CASSLDEGSFYGYTF
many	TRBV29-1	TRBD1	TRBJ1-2	TGCAGCGTAGGGGACAGGCTGGGAGGCTACACCTTC	CSVGDRLGGYTF
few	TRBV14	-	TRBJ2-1	TGTGCCAGCAGCCAGACACAGGGAGCAGGGCAGTTCTTC	CASSQTQGAGQFF
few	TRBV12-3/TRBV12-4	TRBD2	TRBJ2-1	TGTGCCAGCAGTTTCGGACTAGCTGCGTACAATGAGCAGTTCTTC	CASSFGLAAYNEQFF
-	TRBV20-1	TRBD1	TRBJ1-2	TGCAGTGCTATTTTGGACAGGAACTATGGCTACACCTTC	CSAILDRNYGYTF